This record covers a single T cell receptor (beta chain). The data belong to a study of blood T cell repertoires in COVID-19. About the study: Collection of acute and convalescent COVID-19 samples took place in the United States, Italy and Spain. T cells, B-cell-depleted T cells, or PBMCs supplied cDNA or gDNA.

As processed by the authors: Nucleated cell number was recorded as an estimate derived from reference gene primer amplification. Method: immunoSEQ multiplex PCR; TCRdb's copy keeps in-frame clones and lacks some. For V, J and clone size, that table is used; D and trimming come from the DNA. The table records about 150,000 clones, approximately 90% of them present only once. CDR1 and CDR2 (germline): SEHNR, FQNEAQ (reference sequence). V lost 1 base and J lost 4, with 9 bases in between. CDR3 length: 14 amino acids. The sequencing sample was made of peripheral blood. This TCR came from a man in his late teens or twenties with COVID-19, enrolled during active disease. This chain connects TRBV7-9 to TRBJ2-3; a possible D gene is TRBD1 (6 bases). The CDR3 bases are TGTGCCAGCAGCTTAGTGACAGGTTCAGATACGCAGTATTTT. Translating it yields CASSLVTGSDTQYF.